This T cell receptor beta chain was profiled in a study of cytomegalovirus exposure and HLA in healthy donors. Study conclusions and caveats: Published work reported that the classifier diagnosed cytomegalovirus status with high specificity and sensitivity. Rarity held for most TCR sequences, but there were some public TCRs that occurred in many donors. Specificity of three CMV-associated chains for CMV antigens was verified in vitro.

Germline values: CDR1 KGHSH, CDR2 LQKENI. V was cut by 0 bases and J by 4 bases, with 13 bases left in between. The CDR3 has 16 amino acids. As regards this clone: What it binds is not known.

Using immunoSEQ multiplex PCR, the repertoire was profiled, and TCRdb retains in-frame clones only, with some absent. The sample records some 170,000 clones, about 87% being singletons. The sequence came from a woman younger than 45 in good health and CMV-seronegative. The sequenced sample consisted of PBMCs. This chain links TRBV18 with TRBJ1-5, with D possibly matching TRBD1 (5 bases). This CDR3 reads CASSPPLSQGNQPQHF. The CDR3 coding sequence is TGTGCCAGCTCACCACCGCTATCGCAGGGAAATCAGCCCCAGCATTTT.